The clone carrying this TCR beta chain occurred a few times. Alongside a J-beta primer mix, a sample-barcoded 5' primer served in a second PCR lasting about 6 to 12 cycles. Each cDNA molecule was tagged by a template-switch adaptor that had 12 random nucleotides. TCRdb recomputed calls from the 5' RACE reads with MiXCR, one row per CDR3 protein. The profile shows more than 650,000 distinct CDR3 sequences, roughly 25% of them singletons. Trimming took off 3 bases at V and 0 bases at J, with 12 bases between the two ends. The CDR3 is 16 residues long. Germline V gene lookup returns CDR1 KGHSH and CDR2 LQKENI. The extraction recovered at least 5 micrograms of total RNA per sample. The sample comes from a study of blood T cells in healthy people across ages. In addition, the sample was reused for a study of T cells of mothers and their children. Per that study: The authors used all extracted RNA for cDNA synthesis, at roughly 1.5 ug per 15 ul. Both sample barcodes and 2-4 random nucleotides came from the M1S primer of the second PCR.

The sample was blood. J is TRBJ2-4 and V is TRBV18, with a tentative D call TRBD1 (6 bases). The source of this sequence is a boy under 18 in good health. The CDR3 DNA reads TGTGCCAGCTCACCGATGGGACACCTAGCCAAAAACATTCAGTACTTC. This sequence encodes CASSPMGHLAKNIQYF.